This T cell receptor (beta chain) stems from a study of blood T cell repertoires in COVID-19. CDR1 is SGHRS, CDR2 YFSETQ, per germline. The CDR3 contains 15 residues. Trimming removed 0 bases from V and 6 bases from J, with 15 bases in between. In the authors' workflow: From reference gene primer amplification, estimates of nucleated cell counts were derived. TCRdb keeps only in-frame clones here, not all; method: immunoSEQ multiplex PCR. V, J and clone size were drawn from that table, and D and trimming were deduced from the DNA. This sample yields around 160,000 clones, of which approximately 90% are seen a single time; roughly 2.3% belongs to the top ten.

The V call is TRBV5-1, the J call TRBJ1-1, with D perhaps matching TRBD1 (6 bases). Sequences were obtained from peripheral blood. The sequence derives from a man younger than 35 with acute or convalescent COVID-19. The CDR3 reads CASSLAAGVDAEAFF. The CDR3 DNA follows: TGCGCCAGCAGCTTGGCCGCAGGGGTGGATGCTGAAGCTTTCTTT.